One and the same sample provided the 15 T cell receptor beta chains below, sequenced in a study of regulatory T cells in long-lasting Graves disease. Noted time point: persistent/refractory GD, antithyroid drugs over 5 years with positive TRAb. Extracted RNA from PBMCs served as the source of the TCR library. Arm-PCR with iRepertoire HTBI primers amplified the CDR3 regions for these TCR beta libraries. TCRdb redid the calling of the multiplex PCR reads with MiXCR, one entry per CDR3 protein. The table lists roughly 500,000 distinct CDR3 sequences, 20% to 25% of them singletons. Sequencing was performed on peripheral blood mononuclear cells (PBMCs), taken when the disease was refractory, from a patient treated with antithyroid drugs. Receptor source: a female donor with Graves disease.

This clonotype was found many times. The genes are TRBV20-1 and TRBJ1-4; D might be TRBD1 (6 bases). V was clipped by 5 bases and J by 7 bases, with 14 bases between them. The CDR3 runs to 13 residues. Looked up from germline, CDR1 is DFQATT and CDR2 is SNEGSKA (reference sequence). The CDR3 nucleotides read TGCAGTGCTCGGGGGCGCGGAGGTGAAAAACTGTTTTTT. Amino acid sequence: CSARGRGGEKLFF.

The chain joins TRBV3-1 to TRBJ2-5; no firm D call. The V gene's germline CDR1 is LGHDT and CDR2 YNNKEL (reference sequence). V lost 0 bases and J lost 4, with 9 bases in between. This CDR3 comprises 14 residues. CDR3 in amino acids: CASSQEQQPETQYF. The CDR3 coding sequence is TGTGCCAGCAGCCAAGAACAACAGCCAGAGACCCAGTACTTC.

This clonotype occurred a few times. The chain combines TRBV29-1 with TRBJ2-7, with TRBD2 matching over 11 bases. Germline-derived CDR1 and CDR2 are SQVTM and ANQGSEA. V shed 4 bases, J shed 4 bases, and the junction held 6 bases outside the gene matches. The CDR3 is 14 residues long. CDR3 coding DNA: TGCAGCGTTGGCCTCCTAGCGGGAGGTTACGAGCAGTACTTC. Translated: CSVGLLAGGYEQYF.

For this clonotype: A single base separates this from a much larger clone, so it may be a read error. The rearrangement uses TRBV15 and TRBJ1-1, with TRBD1 as a possible D gene (6 bases). V dropped 0 bases and J dropped 7 bases, with 12 bases sitting between them. CDR3 length: 14 amino acids. The germline CDR1 and CDR2 sequences are LNHNV and YYDKDF (reference sequence). The CDR3 DNA reads TGTGCCACCAGCAGAGATCGACAGGAGGGTGAAGCTTTCTTT. Encoded protein: CATSRDRQEGEAFF.

Ten or more counts support this clonotype. This rearrangement joins TRBV20-1 to TRBJ2-7; 10 nucleotides match TRBD2. The CDR3 length is 14 residues. V was pared by 5 bases and J by 2 bases, with 6 bases of the junction left unmatched. Per germline, CDR1 DFQATT and CDR2 SNEGSKA (reference sequence). CDR3 nucleotides: TGCAGTGCTTCTGTCAGCGGGGGGGCCTACGAGCAGTACTTC. This sequence encodes CSASVSGGAYEQYF.

This clonotype was picked up many times. The chain links TRBV6-1 to TRBJ1-5; maybe TRBD1 (5 bases). The CDR3 has 13 residues. V dropped 9 bases and J dropped 6 bases, with 15 bases sitting between them. CDR1 and CDR2 from the germline V gene are MNHNS and SASEGT. In nucleotides, the CDR3 is TGTGCCAGTCGACAGACCATAGCTCAGCCCCAGCATTTT. Translation: CASRQTIAQPQHF.

This clonotype occurred many times. The chain recombines TRBV19 with TRBJ1-1; D might be TRBD1 (5 bases). Looked up from germline, CDR1 is LNHDA and CDR2 is SQIVND (reference sequence). V lost 3 bases to trimming and J lost 1 base, with 6 bases between them. This CDR3 has 13 amino acids. In DNA, the CDR3 is TGTGCCAGTAGTATCGGACAGAACACTGAAGCTTTCTTT. The encoded protein is CASSIGQNTEAFF.

The V call is TRBV9, the J call TRBJ2-1; TRBD1 is a possible D gene (6 bases). Germline V gene lookup returns CDR1 SGDLS and CDR2 YYNGEE. The CDR3 extends over 16 amino acids. V was clipped by 0 bases and J by 0 bases, with 10 bases between them. This chain's CDR3 is CASSVATGSSYNEQFF. The CDR3 nucleotides read TGTGCCAGCAGCGTAGCTACAGGGAGCTCCTACAATGAGCAGTTCTTC.

On this clonotype: A much bigger clone sits one base away, suggesting this may be a read error. The chain carries TRBV6-5 and TRBJ2-5; TRBD1 matches 11 bases. Trimming took 4 bases from V and 5 from J; bases not matched to a gene: 6. The CDR3 runs to 15 residues. In germline, CDR1 is MNHEY, CDR2 SVGAGI. The CDR3 is CASSSWTGGRETQYF. CDR3 nucleotides: TGTGCCAGCAGTTCTTGGACAGGGGGCAGGGAGACCCAGTACTTC.

Many counts were recorded for this clonotype. The chain links TRBV3-1 to TRBJ1-1; tentatively, D is TRBD1 (5 bases). The V gene's germline CDR1 is LGHDT and CDR2 YNNKEL (reference sequence). The CDR3 runs to 13 residues. Between the trimmed V and J ends, which lost 6 bases and 2 bases, there was a span of 10 bases. In DNA, the CDR3 is TGTGCCAGCAGTCCCGGGACCAACACTGAAGCTTTCTTT. Translated, it gives CASSPGTNTEAFF.

V is TRBV10-2 and J is TRBJ2-2; 8 nucleotides line up with TRBD2. The CDR3 runs to 13 residues. V was clipped by 6 bases and J by 7 bases; unmatched bases: 4. CDR1 is WSHSY and CDR2 is SAAADI in the germline V gene. CDR3 DNA: TGCGCCAGCAGCGGGGGGGGACTCGGGGAGCTGTTTTTT. Its translation is CASSGGGLGELFF.

This clonotype has ten or more counts. The chain employs TRBV19 and TRBJ2-6, with D hard to call. The V and J ends lost 9 bases and 0 bases respectively, with 6 bases between them. The CDR3 is 13 residues long. Germline loops: CDR1 LNHDA, CDR2 SQIVND (reference sequence). The CDR3 spells CASSSSGANVLTF. DNA of the CDR3: TGTGCCAGCAGCTCCTCTGGGGCCAACGTCCTGACTTTC.

This clonotype was observed once. A much larger clone is a single base away; this may be a read error. Since the CDR3 does not end with the conserved phenylalanine or tryptophan, this likely comes from a read error. V and J are TRBV10-3 and TRBJ2-7; 8 nucleotides align to TRBD1. Germline CDR1 is ENHRY and CDR2 is SYGVKD. Unmatched junction bases numbered 10, after V lost 8 bases and J lost 7 bases. The CDR3 is 13 amino acids. This CDR3 is CAIGLGQGVEQYL. CDR3 nucleotides: TGTGCCATCGGCCTTGGACAGGGAGTTGAGCAGTACCTC.

This clonotype came up many times. V usage is TRBV12-3 or TRBV12-4 and J usage is TRBJ1-4; D gene uncertain. The CDR3 sequence is 16 residues long. Trimming left V 1 base short and J 2 bases short, with 11 bases between. In DNA, the CDR3 is TGTGCCAGCAGTTTAGACGCCTGGGGTACTAATGAAAAACTGTTTTTT. Translation: CASSLDAWGTNEKLFF.

This clonotype was observed at least ten times. The chain carries TRBV12-3 or TRBV12-4 and TRBJ1-1; tentative D call: TRBD1 (6 bases). V was trimmed by 7 bases and J by 6 bases, leaving 15 bases between them. The CDR3 length is 13 residues. In DNA form, the CDR3 reads TGTGCCAGCACCTACAGGGATGGGGCTGAAGCTTTCTTT. This translates into CASTYRDGAEAFF.